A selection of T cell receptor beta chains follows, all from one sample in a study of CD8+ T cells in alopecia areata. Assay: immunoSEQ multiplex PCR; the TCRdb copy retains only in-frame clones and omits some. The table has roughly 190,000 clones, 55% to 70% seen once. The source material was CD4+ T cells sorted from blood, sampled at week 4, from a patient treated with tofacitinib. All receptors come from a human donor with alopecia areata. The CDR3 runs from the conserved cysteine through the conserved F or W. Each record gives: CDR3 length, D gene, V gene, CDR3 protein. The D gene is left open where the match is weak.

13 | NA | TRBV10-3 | CAISQRNQETQYF
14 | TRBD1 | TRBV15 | CATSSRDSSYEQYF
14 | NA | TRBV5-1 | CASRSAGEDTEAFF
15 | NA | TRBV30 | CAWSVLSGQQETQYF
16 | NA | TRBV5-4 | CASSPPIQRSQETQYF
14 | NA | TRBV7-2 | CASSLGYSTDTQYF
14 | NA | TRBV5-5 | CASSTGPGTDTQYF
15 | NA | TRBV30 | CAWKRLRQGSDGYTF
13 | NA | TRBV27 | CASTTVQYNEQFF
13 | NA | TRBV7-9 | CASSLSPDEKLFF
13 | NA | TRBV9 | CASSPGTTDTQYF
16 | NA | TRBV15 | CATSRDDGGTGNTIYF
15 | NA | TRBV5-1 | CASSLAGAPDQPQHF
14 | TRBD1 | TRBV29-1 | CSVEDRQGAGELFF
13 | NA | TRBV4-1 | CASSQDRGRTYTF
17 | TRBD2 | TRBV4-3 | CASSPSGGRRGTDTQYF
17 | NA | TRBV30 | CAWTVDPWGYEDYGYTF
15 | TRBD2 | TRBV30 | CAWAGLAGGTGELFF
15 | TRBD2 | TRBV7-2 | CASSLFRGGHETQYF
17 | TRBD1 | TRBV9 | CASSVTGGASVGTEAFF
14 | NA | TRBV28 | CAATGVGGTYEQYF
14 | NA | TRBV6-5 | CASSYLPPDSEAFF
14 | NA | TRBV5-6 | CASSFGTTEETQYF
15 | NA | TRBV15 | CATSRDGGPKETQYF
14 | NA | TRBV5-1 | CASSLGRGTGELFF
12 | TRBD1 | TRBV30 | CAWSRTGEKLFF
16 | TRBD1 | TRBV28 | CASPPRDRWYQETQYF
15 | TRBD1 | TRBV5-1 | CASSGGDRVSYEQYF
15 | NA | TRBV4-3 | CASSQDGTVTGELFF
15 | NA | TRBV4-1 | CASSQERQYNSPLHF
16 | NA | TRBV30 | CAWSHYPFRDEETQYF
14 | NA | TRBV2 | CASSAGTGANVLTF
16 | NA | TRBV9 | CASSPGLHGGLRGYTF
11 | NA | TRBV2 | CASSTFYEQYF
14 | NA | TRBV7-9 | CASSLAPQEYGYTF
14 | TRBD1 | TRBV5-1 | CASRNRDRADTQYF
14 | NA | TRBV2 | CASSEFRGRDEQYF
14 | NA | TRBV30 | CAWSPTWGTGELFF
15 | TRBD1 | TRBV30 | CAWSFRDSDNQPQHF
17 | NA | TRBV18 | CASSPPNAFGGPETQYF
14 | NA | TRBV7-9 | CASRPGRSTDTQYF
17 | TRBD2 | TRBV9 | CASSVRIGLAGNNEQFF
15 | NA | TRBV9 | CASSVSQGRTDTQYF
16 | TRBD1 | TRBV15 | CATSRPGQGTNYGYTF
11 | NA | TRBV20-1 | CSASLSRTQYF
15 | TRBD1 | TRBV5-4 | CASSLGGQGQETQYF
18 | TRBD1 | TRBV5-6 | CASSLAGTGGSLKETQYF
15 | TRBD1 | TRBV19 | CASSIPSTGTDIQYF
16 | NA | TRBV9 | CASSALQGARDGELFF
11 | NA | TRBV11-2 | CASSLEIEAFF